This T cell receptor (beta chain) was profiled in a study of T cell repertoires in cytomegalovirus infection. The overall study: CMV epitopes in the study were HLA-C-restricted (recently identified) and HLA-B-restricted (well studied). Public TCR beta signature analysis indicated the presence of both CMV infection and matching HLA type. Study-wide points: Ex vivo responses were dominated by HLA-C-restricted CMV-specific TCR beta clonotypes.

A word on this clonotype: The antigen is not known.

TCRdb processed the reads anew with MiXCR; each CDR3 protein has one entry. Of approximately 590,000 distinct CDR3 sequences listed, 40% are singletons. Sequencing was performed on cultured PBMCs, taken from culture after CMV antigen stimulation. This receptor was obtained from a human donor in good health (CMV status not recorded). Some clones in this sample may be carry-over from other donors' samples.

The CDR3 sequence is CASSPRGGLSDTQYF. CDR3 in DNA: TGTGCCAGCAGTCCACGGGGGGGCCTTTCAGATACGCAGTATTTT. This chain joins TRBV7-6 and TRBJ2-3; 8 nucleotides agree with TRBD2. The V gene end was trimmed by 6 bases and the J gene end by 4 bases; junction bases not matched to a gene: 9. The germline CDR1 and CDR2 sequences are SGHVS and FNYEAQ. This CDR3 spans 15 amino acids.